This T cell receptor beta chain was sequenced for a study of beta chain features in type 1 diabetes. About the study: On cell yields, gender and age, patients and healthy donors were similar. The samples had around 98 million sorted cells examined in all.

The germline V gene has CDR1 SEHNR and CDR2 FQNEAQ (reference sequence). The CDR3 consists of 16 residues. J was trimmed by 6 bases and V by 4 bases; bases with no gene match: 9. Reverse transcription of all isolated RNA meant that expressed TCRB transcripts were sequenced. TCRdb keeps only in-frame clones here, not all; method: immunoSEQ multiplex PCR. This table has 200,000 to 300,000 clones, approximately 11% appearing once. On this clone: Antigen specificity is unknown.

Overall study results and limits: Significant though moderate, a shortening of TCRB CDR3s appeared in all four CD4+ subsets of Type 1 diabetes patients.

The chain has TRBV7-9 and TRBJ1-1; the match to TRBD1 covers 12 bases. This receptor was obtained from a man aged 30-40 years with type 1 diabetes. The source material was naive CD4+ T cells from blood. CDR3 DNA: TGTGCCAGCAGCTCACGGGGACAGGGGGCAAGCGCTGAAGCTTTCTTT. The encoded protein is CASSSRGQGASAEAFF.